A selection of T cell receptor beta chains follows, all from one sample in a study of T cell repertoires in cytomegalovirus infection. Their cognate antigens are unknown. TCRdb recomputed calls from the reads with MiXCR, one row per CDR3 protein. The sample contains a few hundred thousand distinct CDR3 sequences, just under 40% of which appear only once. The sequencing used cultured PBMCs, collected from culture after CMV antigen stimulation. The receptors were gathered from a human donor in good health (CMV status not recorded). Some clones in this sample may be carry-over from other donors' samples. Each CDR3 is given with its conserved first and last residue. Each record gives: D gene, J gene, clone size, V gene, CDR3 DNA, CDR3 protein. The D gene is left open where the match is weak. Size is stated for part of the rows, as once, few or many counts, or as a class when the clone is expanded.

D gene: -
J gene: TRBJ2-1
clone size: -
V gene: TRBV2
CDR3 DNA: TGTGCCAGATCAGGGGGGGCAGGGGATGAGCAGTTCTTC
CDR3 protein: CARSGGAGDEQFF

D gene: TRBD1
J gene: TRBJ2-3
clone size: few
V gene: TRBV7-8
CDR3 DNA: TGTGCCAGCACTACAGGGGAACTTATATGGACAGATACGCAGTATTTT
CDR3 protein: CASTTGELIWTDTQYF

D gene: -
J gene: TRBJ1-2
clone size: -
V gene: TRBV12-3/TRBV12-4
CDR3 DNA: TGTGCCAGCAGTTTAACGACGGCCAATGGCTACACCTTC
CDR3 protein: CASSLTTANGYTF

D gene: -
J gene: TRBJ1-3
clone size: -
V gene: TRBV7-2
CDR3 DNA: TGTGCCAGCAGCTTTACGAGAAACACCATATATTTT
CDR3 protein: CASSFTRNTIYF

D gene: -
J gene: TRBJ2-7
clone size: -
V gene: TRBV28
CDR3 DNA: TGTGCCACCATTACCGGCGGGCATATCTACGAGCAGTACTTC
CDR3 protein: CATITGGHIYEQYF

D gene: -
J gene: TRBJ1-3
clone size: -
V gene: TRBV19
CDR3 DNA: TGTGCCACCCAGCCTGGCTCTGGAAACACCATATATTTT
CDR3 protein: CATQPGSGNTIYF

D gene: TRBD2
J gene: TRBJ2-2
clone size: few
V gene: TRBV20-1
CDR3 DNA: TGCAGTGCGCGACCTAGCGGGCCCACCGGGGAGCTGTTTTTT
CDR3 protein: CSARPSGPTGELFF

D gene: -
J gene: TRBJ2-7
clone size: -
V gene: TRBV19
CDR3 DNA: TGTGCCAGTAGTCCCATGACCAAAAGCTACGAGCAGTACTTC
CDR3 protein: CASSPMTKSYEQYF

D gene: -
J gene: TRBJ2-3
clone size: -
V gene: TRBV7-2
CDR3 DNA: TGTGCCAGCAGCTTAGAGGCGCCCATGGCAGATACGCAGTATTTT
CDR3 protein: CASSLEAPMADTQYF

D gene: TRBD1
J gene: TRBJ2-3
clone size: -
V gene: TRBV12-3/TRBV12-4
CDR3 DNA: TGTGCCAGCAGTCCCGGACAGGCCTCAGATACGCAGTATTTT
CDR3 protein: CASSPGQASDTQYF

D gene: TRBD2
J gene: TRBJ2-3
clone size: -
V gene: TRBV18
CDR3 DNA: TGTGCCAGCTCAGCGGGGGTGATCACAGATACGCAGTATTTT
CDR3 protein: CASSAGVITDTQYF

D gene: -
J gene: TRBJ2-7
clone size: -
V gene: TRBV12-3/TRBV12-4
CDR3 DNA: TGTGCCAGCAGTCAATTACAGGGTCGGGGCGAGCAGTACTTC
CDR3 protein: CASSQLQGRGEQYF

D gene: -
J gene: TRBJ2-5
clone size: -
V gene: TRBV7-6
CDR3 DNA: TGTGCCAGCAGCTCAACAATAGCTCTCCAAGAGACCCAGTACTTC
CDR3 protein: CASSSTIALQETQYF

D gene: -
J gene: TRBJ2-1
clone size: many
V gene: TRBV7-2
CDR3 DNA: TGTGCCAGCAGCTTTGGGGGGGCCCACAATGAGCAGTTCTTC
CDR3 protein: CASSFGGAHNEQFF

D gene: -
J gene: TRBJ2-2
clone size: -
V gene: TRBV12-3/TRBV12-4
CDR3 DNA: TGTGCCAGCAGTTTATACCGGGGCGGTTATACCGGGGAGCTGTTTTTT
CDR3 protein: CASSLYRGGYTGELFF

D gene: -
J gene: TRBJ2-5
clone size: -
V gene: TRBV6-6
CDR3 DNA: TGTGCCAGCAAACCCCAGGGCGGCCAAGAGACCCAGTACTTC
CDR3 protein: CASKPQGGQETQYF

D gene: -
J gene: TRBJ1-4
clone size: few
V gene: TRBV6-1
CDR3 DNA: TGTGCCAGTACTCAGCGGGGGAGGGATGAAAAACTGTTTTTT
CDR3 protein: CASTQRGRDEKLFF

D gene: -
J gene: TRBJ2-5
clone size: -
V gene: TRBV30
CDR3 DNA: TGTGCCTGGAGTGGCTTAGAGAGGGAGACCCAGTACTTC
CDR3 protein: CAWSGLERETQYF

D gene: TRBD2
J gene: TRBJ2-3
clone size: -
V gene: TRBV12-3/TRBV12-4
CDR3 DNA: TGTGCCAGCAGTTCGGACGCCGGAGCGGGACCAGATACGCAGTATTTT
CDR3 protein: CASSSDAGAGPDTQYF

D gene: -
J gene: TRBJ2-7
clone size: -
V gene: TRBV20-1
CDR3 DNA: TGCAGTGCGGGGGGGACAATCTACGAGCAGTACTTC
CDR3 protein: CSAGGTIYEQYF

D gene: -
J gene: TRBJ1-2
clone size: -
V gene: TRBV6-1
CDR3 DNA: TGTGCCAGCACGCTGGGGATCTATGGCTACACCTTC
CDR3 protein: CASTLGIYGYTF

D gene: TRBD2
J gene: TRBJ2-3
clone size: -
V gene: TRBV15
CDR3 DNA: TGTGCCACCAGCCCAGAGAGGGGGAGACTAGCGAGTGGAGATACGCAGTATTTT
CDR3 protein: CATSPERGRLASGDTQYF

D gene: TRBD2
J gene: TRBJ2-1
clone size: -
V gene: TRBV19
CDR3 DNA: TGTGCCAGTAGCACTAGCGGCCGGTTCTCCTACAATGAGCAGTTCTTC
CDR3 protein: CASSTSGRFSYNEQFF

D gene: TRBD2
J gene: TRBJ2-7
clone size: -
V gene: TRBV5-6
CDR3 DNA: TGTGCCAGCAGCATCCCGGAACTAGCGGGGGGGCCCTACGAGCAGTACTTC
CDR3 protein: CASSIPELAGGPYEQYF

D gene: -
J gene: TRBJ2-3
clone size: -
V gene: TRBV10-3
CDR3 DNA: TGTGCCACCGCTGGAGACGGCACAGATACGCAGTATTTT
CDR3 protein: CATAGDGTDTQYF

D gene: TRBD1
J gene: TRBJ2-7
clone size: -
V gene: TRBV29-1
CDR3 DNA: TGCAGCGTTGAAGGGGTGGGGGACAGAAACTACGAGCAGTACTTC
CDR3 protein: CSVEGVGDRNYEQYF

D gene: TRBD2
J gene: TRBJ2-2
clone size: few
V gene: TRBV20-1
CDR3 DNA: TGCAGTGCTAATAGCGGGGAGGACAACACCGGGGAGCTGTTTTTT
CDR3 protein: CSANSGEDNTGELFF

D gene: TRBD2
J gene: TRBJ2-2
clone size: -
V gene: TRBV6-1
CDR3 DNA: TGTGCCGGGGGGGGACTACAAGTCTCGGGCACCGGGGAGCTGTTTTTT
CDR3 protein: CAGGGLQVSGTGELFF

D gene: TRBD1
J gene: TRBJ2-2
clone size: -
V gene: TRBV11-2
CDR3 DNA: TGTGCCAGCAGCTCGACAGGGGGCCCGAACACCGGGGAGCTGTTTTTT
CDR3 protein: CASSSTGGPNTGELFF

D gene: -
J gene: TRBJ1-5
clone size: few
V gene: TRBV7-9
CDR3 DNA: TGTGCCAGCAGTCCAGGGACAACGAGCAATCAGCCCCAGCATTTT
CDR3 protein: CASSPGTTSNQPQHF

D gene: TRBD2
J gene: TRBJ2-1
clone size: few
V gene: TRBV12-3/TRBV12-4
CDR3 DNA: TGTGCCAGCAGTTTTGTGGGACTAGGGGGGGACAATGAGCAGTTCTTC
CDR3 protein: CASSFVGLGGDNEQFF

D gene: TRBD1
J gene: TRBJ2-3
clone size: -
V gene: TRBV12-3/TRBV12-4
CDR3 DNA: TGTGCCAGCAGTCTTAGGACAGGGTTTTCAGATACGCAGTATTTT
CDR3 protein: CASSLRTGFSDTQYF

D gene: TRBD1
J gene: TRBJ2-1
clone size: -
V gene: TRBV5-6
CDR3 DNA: TGTGCCAGCCATCCTCTTTGGGACAGGGTATACAATGAGCAGTTCTTC
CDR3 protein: CASHPLWDRVYNEQFF

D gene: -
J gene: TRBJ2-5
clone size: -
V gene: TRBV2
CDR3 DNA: TGTGCCAGCAGGACGGGCGGGGAAGAGACCCAGTACTTC
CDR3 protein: CASRTGGEETQYF

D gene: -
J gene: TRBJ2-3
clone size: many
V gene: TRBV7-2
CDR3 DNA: TGTGCCAGCAGCTTGGCGGGAAAGGGAGGTCCCACAGATACGCAGTATTTT
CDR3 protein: CASSLAGKGGPTDTQYF

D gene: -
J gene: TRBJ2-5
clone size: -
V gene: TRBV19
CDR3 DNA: TGTGCCAGTAGGAGAGGGAGGAGGCGTCAAGAGACCCAGTACTTC
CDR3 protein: CASRRGRRRQETQYF

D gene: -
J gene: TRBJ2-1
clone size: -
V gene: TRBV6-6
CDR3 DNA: TGTGCCAGCAGTTACAGGAGAGCCGATGAGCAGTTCTTC
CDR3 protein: CASSYRRADEQFF

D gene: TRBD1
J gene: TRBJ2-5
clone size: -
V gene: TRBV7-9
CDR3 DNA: TGTGCCAGCAGCGGACAGGTTAAAGAGACCCAGTACTTC
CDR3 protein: CASSGQVKETQYF

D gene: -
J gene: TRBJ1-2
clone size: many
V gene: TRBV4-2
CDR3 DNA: TGTGCCAGCAGCCAAGAGCCGAGATATGGCTACACCTTC
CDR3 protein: CASSQEPRYGYTF

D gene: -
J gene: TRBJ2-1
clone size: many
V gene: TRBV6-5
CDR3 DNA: TGTGCCAGCAGAAGAGGAGCGGAAGGCTCCTACAATGAGCAGTTCTTC
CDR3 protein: CASRRGAEGSYNEQFF

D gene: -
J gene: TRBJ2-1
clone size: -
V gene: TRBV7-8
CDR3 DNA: TGTGCCAGCCATTTGGACGGGAGCTCCTACAATGAGCAGTTCTTC
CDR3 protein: CASHLDGSSYNEQFF